This entry lists 18 T cell receptor beta chains sequenced from one sample in a study of blood T cells in healthy people across ages. Alongside a J-beta primer mix, a sample-barcoded 5' primer served in a second PCR lasting about 7 to 11 cycles. One entry per CDR3 protein results from TCRdb running MiXCR on the 5' RACE reads. The repertoire holds about 620,000 distinct CDR3 sequences, with 20% to 25% as singletons. The sample was blood. Every receptor here comes from a man aged 65 to 85 in good health.

This clonotype was counted many times. The chain links TRBV6-5 to TRBJ1-5; D possibly corresponds to TRBD1 (6 bases). Germline values: CDR1 MNHEY, CDR2 SVGAGI. V was clipped by 6 bases and J by 7 bases, with 13 bases between them. CDR3 size: 13 residues. For the CDR3, the DNA is TGTGCCAGCAGCCCACAGGGTGGACAGCCCCAGCATTTT. The encoded protein is CASSPQGGQPQHF.

As for this clonotype: At one of its ends the junction is not consistent with the germline gene, which may arise from a read error. The chain has TRBV20-1 and TRBJ2-7, with 7 bases that match TRBD1. The CDR3 is 14 residues long. Germline lookup yields CDR1 DFQATT and CDR2 SNEGSKA (reference sequence). As DNA, the CDR3 is TGCAGCGCTAGAGTAGGCAGGGGGACCTACGAGCAGTACTTC. Translating it yields CSARVGRGTYEQYF.

This clonotype has more than one count but fewer than ten. The chain joins TRBV2 to TRBJ2-3, with 9 bases fitting TRBD2. The J segment lost 0 bases and the V segment lost 6 bases, leaving 1 base of the junction unmatched. This CDR3 is built from 14 residues. Germline V gene sequence: CDR1 SNHLY, CDR2 FYNNEI. The CDR3 here is CASRGTSSTDTQYF. The CDR3 coding sequence is TGTGCCAGCAGGGGGACTAGCAGCACAGATACGCAGTATTTT. Full variable domain (missing parts from reference TRBV2 and TRBJ2-3): EPEVTQTPSHQVTQMGQEVILRCVPISNHLYFYWYRQILGQKVEFLVSFYNNEISEKSEIFDDQFSVERPDGSNFTLKIRSTKLEDSAMYFCASRGTSSTDTQYFGPGTRLTVL.

The chain uses TRBV6-5 and TRBJ1-2, with D hard to call. The CDR3 has 14 residues. Germline V lookup: CDR1 MNHEY, CDR2 SVGAGI. The V end was cut by 5 bases, the J end by 0 bases, with 10 bases between. CDR3: CASSTAGTNYGYTF. DNA for the CDR3: TGTGCCAGCAGTACAGCCGGGACTAACTATGGCTACACCTTC.

This clonotype has a handful of counts. This chain connects TRBV5-1 to TRBJ2-1; 8 bases match TRBD2. The CDR3 is made up of 15 amino acids. CDR1 and CDR2 from the germline V gene are SGHRS and YFSETQ. Trimming removed 0 bases from V and 8 bases from J; junction bases left unmatched: 7. In DNA form, the CDR3 reads TGCGCCAGCAGCTTGGGGGCTCCAGCGGGGGATGAGCAGTTCTTC. This sequence encodes CASSLGAPAGDEQFF.

This clonotype was seen a few times. V usage is TRBV9 and J usage is TRBJ2-5; 14 nucleotides line up with TRBD2. The CDR3 spans 16 residues. Germline CDR1 reads SGDLS; CDR2 reads YYNGEE. J gave up 4 bases and V 3 bases, and 5 bases lay outside the gene matches. The DNA of the CDR3 is TGTGCCAGCAGCGGACGACTAGCGGGAGGGCGAGAGACCCAGTACTTC. The encoded protein is CASSGRLAGGRETQYF.

The chain employs TRBV28 and TRBJ2-1; a possible D gene is TRBD1 (6 bases). Trimming took off 3 bases at V and 4 bases at J, with 10 bases between the two ends. The CDR3 covers 14 residues. CDR1 MDHEN and CDR2 SYDVKM come from the germline V gene. The DNA for the CDR3 is TGTGCCAGCAGTTTGGGGGACAAATACAATGAGCAGTTCTTC. Protein product: CASSLGDKYNEQFF.

This clonotype was seen only a few times. V usage is TRBV9 and J usage is TRBJ1-1, with D unclear. There are 14 residues in the CDR3. Germline V gives CDR1 SGDLS, CDR2 YYNGEE. The V end was cut by 4 bases, the J end by 6 bases, with 16 bases between. The CDR3 sequence: CASSPTDSTAEAFF. The CDR3, as DNA: TGTGCCAGCAGCCCTACGGACTCCACGGCTGAAGCTTTCTTT.

CDR3 sequence (DNA): TGTGCCAGCAGGGGAGGGGGTGACTATGGCTACACCTTC. Translating gives CASRGGGDYGYTF. The J gene is TRBJ1-2, the V gene TRBV28; D is perhaps TRBD1 (6 bases). The ends were cut back, 6 bases at V and 3 bases at J, with 11 bases in the middle. Germline loops: CDR1 MDHEN, CDR2 SYDVKM. This CDR3 is built from 13 residues.

This clonotype was seen more than once but under ten times. The chain links TRBV2 to TRBJ2-1; D uncertain. Germline CDR1 reads SNHLY; CDR2 reads FYNNEI. V lost 3 bases, J lost 12 bases, and 9 bases lay in between. The CDR3 has 11 amino acids. The CDR3 sequence: CASSEASPQFF. CDR3 nucleotides: TGTGCCAGCAGTGAGGCGTCTCCGCAGTTCTTC. Full variable domain (missing parts from reference TRBV2 and TRBJ2-1): EPEVTQTPSHQVTQMGQEVILRCVPISNHLYFYWYRQILGQKVEFLVSFYNNEISEKSEIFDDQFSVERPDGSNFTLKIRSTKLEDSAMYFCASSEASPQFFGPGTRLTVL.

This clonotype was seen many times. The chain employs TRBV5-1 and TRBJ2-5, with D possibly TRBD2 on 5 matching bases. This CDR3 is built from 15 residues. From germline, CDR1 is SGHRS and CDR2 YFSETQ. The ends were cut back, 0 bases at V and 6 bases at J, with 15 bases in the middle. CDR3: CASSLDPGTVKTQYF. DNA for the CDR3: TGCGCCAGCAGCTTGGATCCGGGAACCGTGAAGACCCAGTACTTC.

On this clonotype itself: Its ends do not fully match the called genes, so a read error is possible. The chain employs TRBV20-1 and TRBJ1-3, with no clear D. The CDR3 sequence is 14 residues long. In germline, CDR1 is DFQATT, CDR2 SNEGSKA (reference sequence). The CDR3 DNA follows: TGCGGTGCTAGAGATGGACGATCTGGAAACACCATATATTTT. It encodes CGARDGRSGNTIYF.

This clonotype was recorded a few times. This chain connects TRBV15 to TRBJ2-5; D not certain. The V end lost 4 bases, the J end lost 3 bases, and 6 bases lay between the germline ends. The CDR3 extends over 12 amino acids. The germline CDR1 and CDR2 sequences are LNHNV and YYDKDF (reference sequence). The CDR3, as DNA: TGTGCCACCAGCACCCAAAAAGAGACCCAGTACTTC. Encoded protein: CATSTQKETQYF.

The rearrangement joins TRBV4-3 to TRBJ1-4; maybe TRBD1 (6 bases). The CDR3 is 15 amino acids. Per the germline V gene, CDR1 is LGHNA and CDR2 is YSLEER. V gave up 1 base and J gave up 4 bases, with 10 bases separating them. The CDR3 nucleotides are TGCGCCAGCAGCCAAGTCGACAGGTGTAATGAAAAACTGTTTTTT. Protein sequence: CASSQVDRCNEKLFF.

This clonotype was detected many times. The chain carries TRBV4-2 and TRBJ2-5, with 11 positions matching TRBD2. Germline loops: CDR1 LGHNA, CDR2 YNFKEQ. The CDR3 is 16 residues long. V lost 5 bases, J lost 5 bases, and 10 bases stayed unmatched. The CDR3 DNA follows: TGTGCCAGCAGCGAAGCTAGACTAGCGGGAAGTGAGACCCAGTACTTC. Protein sequence: CASSEARLAGSETQYF.

This clonotype was detected only a few times. CDR3 amino acids: CSASPQGETQYF. The CDR3 DNA follows: TGCAGTGCTAGTCCACAGGGAGAGACCCAGTACTTC. The chain carries TRBV20-1 and TRBJ2-5; D possibly corresponds to TRBD1 (6 bases). The CDR3 totals 12 residues. V dropped 3 bases and J dropped 4 bases, with 9 bases sitting between them. CDR1 and CDR2 (germline): DFQATT, SNEGSKA (reference sequence).

The sample holds a few counts of this clonotype. It is likely a read error, because the conserved phenylalanine at the end of the CDR3 is missing. The chain recombines TRBV10-3 with TRBJ2-5; D not resolved. V shed 0 bases and J shed 5 bases, with 10 bases lying between them. Germline lookup yields CDR1 ENHRY and CDR2 SYGVKD. CDR3 length equals 14 residues. The CDR3 is CAISESDSRETQYV. CDR3 sequence (DNA): TGTGCCATCAGTGAGTCGGATAGCAGGGAGACCCAGTACGTC.

This rearrangement joins TRBV4-1 to TRBJ2-5; TRBD2 might be the D (7 bases). The assigned J gene may be wrong: the sequence end matches TRBJ2-1 better. CDR3 length: 16 amino acids. CDR1 MGHRA and CDR2 YSYEKL come from the germline V gene. For the CDR3, the DNA is TGCGCCAGCAGCCAAGATTGGGGGCTAGCGGAAAATGAGCAGTTCTTC. The encoded protein is CASSQDWGLAENEQFF.